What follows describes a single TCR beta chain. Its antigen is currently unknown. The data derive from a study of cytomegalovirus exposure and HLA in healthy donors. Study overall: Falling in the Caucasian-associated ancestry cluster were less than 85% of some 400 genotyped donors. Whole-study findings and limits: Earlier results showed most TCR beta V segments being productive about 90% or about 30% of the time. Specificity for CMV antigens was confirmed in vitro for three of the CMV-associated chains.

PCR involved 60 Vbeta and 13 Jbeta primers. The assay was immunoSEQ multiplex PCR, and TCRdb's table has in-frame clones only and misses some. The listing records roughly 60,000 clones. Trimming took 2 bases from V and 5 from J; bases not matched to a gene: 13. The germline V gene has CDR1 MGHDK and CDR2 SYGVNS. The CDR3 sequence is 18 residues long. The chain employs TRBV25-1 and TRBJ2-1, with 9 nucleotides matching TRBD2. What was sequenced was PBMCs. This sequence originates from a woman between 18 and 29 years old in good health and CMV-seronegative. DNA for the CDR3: TGTGCCAGCAGTGAAGCGGGAGGGGGCACGATCCTAGACAATGAGCAGTTCTTC. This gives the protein CASSEAGGGTILDNEQFF.